The source of this TCR beta chain is a study of T-cell reconstitution after alpha-beta-depleted transplantation in children. Preparing the TCRbeta library involved the use of unique molecular identifiers. TCRdb ran MiXCR on the PCR reads and lists one entry per CDR3 protein. The sample has roughly 76,000 distinct CDR3 sequences; under 13% are singletons. The sample holds many counts of this clonotype. Looked up from germline, CDR1 is SGHRS and CDR2 is YFSETQ. CDR3 length: 15 amino acids. Between the trimmed V and J ends, which lost 6 bases and 0 bases, there was a span of 15 bases. Sequencing used PBMCs, obtained before TCRalphabeta/CD19-depleted stem cell transplant. The chain employs TRBV5-1 and TRBJ1-2; D remains unclear. The clonotype was recovered from a boy younger than 18 with acute myeloid leukemia, due to receive a stem cell transplant. CDR3 residues: CASISNRRPNYGYTF. The CDR3 DNA is TGCGCCAGCATTTCAAACCGCAGGCCTAACTATGGCTACACCTTC.